The 22 T cell receptor beta chains below come from one sample, sequenced in a study of blood T cell repertoires in COVID-19. TCRdb's copy holds only in-frame clones and misses some; the assay was immunoSEQ multiplex PCR. The sample contains tens of thousands of clones, around 89% of which appear only once. The sample comprised peripheral blood. The receptor source for this set is a man aged 70 or older with active or convalescent COVID-19.

V and J are TRBV4-1 and TRBJ2-2, with TRBD2 identical over 13 bases. CDR1 is MGHRA and CDR2 is YSYEKL in the germline V gene. J was trimmed by 6 bases and V by 2 bases; bases with no gene match: 6. This CDR3 spans 17 amino acids. CDR3 DNA: TGCGCCAGCAGCCAATTTACTAGCGGGGGGGCGGCCGGGGAGCTGTTTTTT. Protein: CASSQFTSGGAAGELFF.

The J gene is TRBJ2-2, the V gene TRBV25-1; 9 bases match TRBD2. Germline CDR1 MGHDK, CDR2 SYGVNS. The length of the CDR3 is 17 residues. After removal of 8 bases from V and 3 bases from J, the junction contained 13 bases not matched to a gene. The DNA of the CDR3 is TGTGCCAGCCCGTTTAGCGGGGGCCCCGGGTACACCGGGGAGCTGTTTTTT. Protein product: CASPFSGGPGYTGELFF.

The rearrangement joins TRBV2 to TRBJ2-1; possibly TRBD2 for D (6 bases). The CDR3 extends over 15 amino acids. Per germline, CDR1 SNHLY and CDR2 FYNNEI. Trimming removed 3 bases at V and 9 bases at J, with 18 bases between. Written as DNA, the CDR3 is TGTGCCAGCAGTGATCGGAGACTAGTCGGGGCTGAGCAGTTCTTC. Its translation is CASSDRRLVGAEQFF.

V gene TRBV6-5 combines with J gene TRBJ2-7; the match to TRBD1 covers 9 bases. The CDR3 runs 15 residues. V lost 2 bases and J lost 2; bases outside the gene matches: 4. Per the germline V gene, CDR1 is MNHEY and CDR2 is SVGAGI. CDR3 sequence (DNA): TGTGCCAGCAGTTACGATGGGACAGGGCCCTACGAGCAGTACTTC. Its protein is CASSYDGTGPYEQYF.

The chain couples TRBV5-6 to TRBJ1-1; no firm D call. Germline V gene sequence: CDR1 SGHDT, CDR2 YYEEEE. The CDR3 is made up of 14 amino acids. V shed 1 base and J shed 4 bases, with 11 bases lying between them. CDR3 residues: CASSLYSLATEAFF. Written as DNA, the CDR3 is TGTGCCAGCAGCTTGTACAGTTTGGCCACTGAAGCTTTCTTT.

The chain carries TRBV27 and TRBJ2-1; TRBD1 matches at 9 bases. Germline assignment: CDR1 MNHEY and CDR2 SMNVEV (reference sequence). This CDR3 has 13 amino acids. The V and J ends lost 3 bases and 9 bases, in that order; junction bases with no gene match: 3. In DNA form, the CDR3 reads TGTGCCAGCAGTTTCGGGGACAGGGCTGAGCAGTTCTTC. This sequence encodes CASSFGDRAEQFF.

V is TRBV9 and J is TRBJ2-1, with TRBD2 matching over 7 bases. The V and J ends lost 0 bases and 0 bases, in that order; junction bases with no gene match: 0. CDR3 length equals 15 residues. Per germline, CDR1 SGDLS and CDR2 YYNGEE. CDR3 loop: CASSVVAGSYNEQFF. CDR3 nucleotides: TGTGCCAGCAGCGTAGTAGCGGGCTCCTACAATGAGCAGTTCTTC.

This chain links TRBV7-7 with TRBJ2-7; D may be TRBD2 (6 bases). V dropped 0 bases and J dropped 6 bases, with 9 bases sitting between them. The CDR3 loop spans 13 amino acids. CDR1 and CDR2 from the germline V gene are SSHAT and FNYEAQ (reference sequence). CDR3 protein: CASSLAGGVEQYF. CDR3 sequence (DNA): TGTGCCAGCAGCTTAGCGGGCGGGGTCGAGCAGTACTTC.

V usage is TRBV15 and J usage is TRBJ1-1, with 8 nucleotides matching TRBD1. CDR3 length: 14 amino acids. V dropped 1 base and J dropped 5; count of bases not matched to a gene: 3. From germline, CDR1 is LNHNV and CDR2 YYDKDF (reference sequence). In DNA, the CDR3 is TGTGCCACCAGCAGAGTCGGGACAGGTACTGAAGCTTTCTTT. Protein product: CATSRVGTGTEAFF. The full variable domain, rest sourced from reference TRBV15 and TRBJ1-1, is DAMVIQNPRYQVTQFGKPVTLSCSQTLNHNVMYWYQQKSSQAPKLLFHYYDKDFNNEADTPDNFQSRRPNTSFCFLDIRSPGLGDTAMYLCATSRVGTGTEAFFGQGTRLTVV.

The V and J genes are TRBV28 and TRBJ2-7; possibly TRBD1 for D (6 bases). This CDR3 comprises 15 residues. The germline V and J ends were trimmed by 6 bases and 0 bases, with 15 bases remaining between them. Looked up from germline, CDR1 is MDHEN and CDR2 is SYDVKM. The CDR3 protein is CASRGDRSYSYEQYF. CDR3 DNA: TGTGCCAGCAGGGGTGACAGGAGTTACTCCTACGAGCAGTACTTC.

The chain employs TRBV24-1 and TRBJ1-3; tentative D call: TRBD1 (6 bases). The CDR3 has 17 amino acids. The V gene lost 4 bases and the J gene lost 0 bases, with 15 bases spanning the gap. Germline-derived CDR1 and CDR2 are KGHDR and SFDVKD. The CDR3 coding sequence is TGTGCCACCAGTGAACCCGATGACAGGTTCTCTGGAAACACCATATATTTT. Its translation is CATSEPDDRFSGNTIYF.

The V call is TRBV11-2, the J call TRBJ1-1; D may be TRBD1 (5 bases). The CDR3 runs 14 residues. Per germline, CDR1 SGHAT and CDR2 FQNNGV. The V gene lost 7 bases and the J gene lost 2 bases, with 14 bases spanning the gap. The CDR3 loop is CASTSGTYNTEAFF. The CDR3 DNA reads TGTGCCAGCACCAGCGGGACCTATAACACTGAAGCTTTCTTT.

The chain carries TRBV4-3 and TRBJ2-3, with D perhaps TRBD2 (6 bases). The CDR3 loop spans 15 amino acids. Trimming cost V 0 bases and J 6 bases, with 13 bases left between them. Germline CDR1 reads LGHNA; CDR2 reads YSLEER. The CDR3 bases are TGCGCCAGCAGCCAAGATTTCCGGGGGATGGATACGCAGTATTTT. It yields the protein CASSQDFRGMDTQYF.

This chain uses TRBV4-2 with TRBJ1-2, with D perhaps matching TRBD1 (5 bases). The V gene lost 4 bases and the J gene lost 4 bases, with 19 bases spanning the gap. The CDR3 length is 16 residues. The germline CDR1 and CDR2 sequences are LGHNA and YNFKEQ. Here the CDR3 DNA reads TGTGCCAGCAGCCTCCCTGGGGCAGCCACCCCCTATGGCTACACCTTC. Translation gives CASSLPGAATPYGYTF.

The gene calls are TRBV6-5 and TRBJ2-3, with 8 bases aligning to TRBD2. The CDR3 runs to 15 residues. Germline values: CDR1 MNHEY, CDR2 SVGAGI. Trimming at V came to 6 bases and at J to 3 bases, leaving 8 bases not matched to a gene. The CDR3: CASSGLAGGTDTQYF. As DNA, the CDR3 is TGTGCCAGCAGCGGACTAGCCGGGGGAACAGATACGCAGTATTTT.

The chain links TRBV11-1 to TRBJ1-1; 8 bases align to TRBD1. The germline V gene has CDR1 SGHAT and CDR2 FQDESV (reference sequence). This CDR3 is 12 amino acids long. The V and J ends lost 6 bases and 6 bases, in that order; junction bases with no gene match: 3. The CDR3 loop is CASSQQGAEAFF. CDR3 DNA sequence: TGTGCCAGCAGTCAACAGGGGGCTGAAGCTTTCTTT.

The rearrangement uses TRBV30 and TRBJ1-1, with a tentative D call TRBD1 (6 bases). V was pared by 0 bases and J by 4 bases, with 12 bases between. Germline-derived CDR1 and CDR2 are GTSNPN and SVGIG (reference sequence). There are 14 residues in the CDR3. In nucleotides, the CDR3 is TGTGCCTGGAGTGTAGAGTGGGGGCTCACTGAAGCTTTCTTT. Protein product: CAWSVEWGLTEAFF.

The rearrangement links TRBV18 to TRBJ1-5; D unresolved. The germline CDR1 and CDR2 sequences are KGHSH and LQKENI. V was cut by 2 bases and J by 2 bases, with 13 bases left in between. The CDR3 runs 16 residues. The DNA for the CDR3 is TGTGCCAGCTCACCAACCCTTGGGCAGGGCAATCAGCCCCAGCATTTT. Translation gives CASSPTLGQGNQPQHF.

The V gene is TRBV7-2, the J gene TRBJ2-2, with TRBD2 as a possible D gene (5 bases). Germline lookup yields CDR1 SGHTA and CDR2 FQGNSA. The CDR3 has 15 amino acids. V lost 1 base and J lost 6, with 12 bases in between. The CDR3 DNA follows: TGTGCCAGCAGCTTAGTGACGGGGTCAGCCGGGGAGCTGTTTTTT. It specifies CASSLVTGSAGELFF.

The chain recombines TRBV5-1 with TRBJ2-7, with 10 positions matching TRBD1. CDR3 size: 16 residues. CDR1 and CDR2 from the germline V gene are SGHRS and YFSETQ. The ends lost 0 bases at V and 7 bases at J; junction bases unmatched: 10. CDR3 nucleotides: TGCGCCAGCAGCTTGGACTACGGGACAGGGGAGGGGGAGCAGTACTTC. It yields the protein CASSLDYGTGEGEQYF. Looking up the rest from reference TRBV5-1 and TRBJ2-7 gives the full variable domain: KAGVTQTPRYLIKTRGQQVTLSCSPISGHRSVSWYQQTPGQGLQFLFEYFSETQRNKGNFPGRFSGRQFSNSRSEMNVSTLELGDSALYLCASSLDYGTGEGEQYFGPGTRLTVT.

The chain recombines TRBV5-1 with TRBJ2-1, with 9 bases matching TRBD2. The CDR3 is 15 residues long. Germline V gene sequence: CDR1 SGHRS, CDR2 YFSETQ. The V segment lost 4 bases and the J segment 4 bases; nucleotides outside the gene matches: 6. The CDR3 spells CASSPFAGGYNEQFF. Here the CDR3 DNA reads TGCGCCAGCAGCCCCTTTGCGGGGGGGTACAATGAGCAGTTCTTC.

This rearrangement joins TRBV7-9 to TRBJ2-1; 7 nucleotides agree with TRBD2. J was trimmed by 3 bases and V by 4 bases; bases with no gene match: 9. The germline V gene has CDR1 SEHNR and CDR2 FQNEAQ (reference sequence). The CDR3 has 16 residues. The CDR3 coding sequence is TGTGCCAGCAGCTACCTTTTGTGGGGGGGCTACAATGAGCAGTTCTTC. Its protein is CASSYLLWGGYNEQFF.